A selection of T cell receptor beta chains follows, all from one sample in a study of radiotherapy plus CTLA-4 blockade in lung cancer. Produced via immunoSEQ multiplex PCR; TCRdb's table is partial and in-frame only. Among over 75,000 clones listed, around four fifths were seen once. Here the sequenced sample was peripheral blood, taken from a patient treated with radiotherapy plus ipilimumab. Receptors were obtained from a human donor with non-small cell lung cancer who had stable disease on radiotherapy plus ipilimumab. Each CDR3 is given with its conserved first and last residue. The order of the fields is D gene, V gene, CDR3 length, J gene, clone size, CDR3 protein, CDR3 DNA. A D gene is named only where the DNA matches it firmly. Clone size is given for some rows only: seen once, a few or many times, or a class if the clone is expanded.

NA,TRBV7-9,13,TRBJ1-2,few,CASSPREFGGYTF,TGTGCCAGCAGCCCTAGGGAGTTTGGTGGCTACACCTTC
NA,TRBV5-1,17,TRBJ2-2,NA,CASNQGLLVVNTGELFF,TGCGCCAGCAACCAAGGTTTACTAGTCGTGAACACCGGGGAGCTGTTTTTT
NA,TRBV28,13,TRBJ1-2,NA,CASSLGRYYGYTF,TGTGCCAGCAGTTTAGGCAGATACTATGGCTACACCTTC
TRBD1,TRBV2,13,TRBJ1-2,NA,CASRGDSSDGYTF,TGTGCCAGCAGGGGGGACAGTAGCGATGGCTACACCTTC
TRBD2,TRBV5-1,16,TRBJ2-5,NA,CASSLAVGGGQETQYF,TGCGCCAGCAGCTTGGCCGTCGGCGGGGGACAAGAGACCCAGTACTTC
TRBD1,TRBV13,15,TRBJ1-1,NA,CASSLVMAGGTEAFF,TGTGCCAGCAGCTTAGTTATGGCAGGGGGAACTGAAGCTTTCTTT
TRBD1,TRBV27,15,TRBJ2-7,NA,CASSDGQDRANEQYF,TGTGCCAGCAGCGATGGACAGGACAGGGCCAACGAGCAGTACTTC
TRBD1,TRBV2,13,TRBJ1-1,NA,CASRGQRNTEAFF,TGTGCCAGCAGGGGACAGAGGAACACTGAAGCTTTCTTT
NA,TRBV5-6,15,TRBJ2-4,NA,CASSLGPGEGNIQYF,TGTGCCAGCAGCTTGGGCCCAGGGGAAGGGAACATTCAGTACTTC
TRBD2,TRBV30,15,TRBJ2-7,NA,CAWSVRGLASGEQYF,TGTGCCTGGAGTGTACGGGGACTAGCCTCTGGCGAGCAGTACTTC
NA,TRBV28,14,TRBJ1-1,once,CASNPEAMNTEAFF,TGTGCCAGCAATCCGGAGGCAATGAACACTGAAGCTTTCTTT
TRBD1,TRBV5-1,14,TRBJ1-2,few,CASRLDREFYGYTF,TGCGCCAGCAGACTGGACAGGGAGTTCTATGGCTACACCTTC
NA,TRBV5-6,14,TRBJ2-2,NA,CASSTGTPTRELFF,TGTGCCAGCAGCACCGGGACCCCGACTAGGGAGCTGTTTTTT
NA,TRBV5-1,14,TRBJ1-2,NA,CASSLETADYGYTF,TGCGCCAGCAGCTTGGAGACAGCCGACTATGGCTACACCTTC
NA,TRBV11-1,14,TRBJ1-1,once,CASSLTRGPSEAFF,TGTGCCAGCAGCTTGACTAGGGGCCCCTCGGAAGCTTTCTTT
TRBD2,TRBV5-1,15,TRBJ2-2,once,CASSLTSGSTGELFF,TGCGCCAGCAGCTTGACTAGCGGAAGCACCGGGGAGCTGTTTTTT
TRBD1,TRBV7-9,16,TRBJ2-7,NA,CASSLALTGTGDEQYF,TGTGCCAGCAGCTTAGCCCTGACCGGGACAGGGGACGAGCAGTACTTC
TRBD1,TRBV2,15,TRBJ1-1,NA,CASSEHRGTNTEAFF,TGTGCCAGCAGTGAACACAGGGGGACGAACACTGAAGCTTTCTTT
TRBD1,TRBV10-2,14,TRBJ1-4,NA,CASSHRDRAEKLFF,TGCGCCAGCAGCCACCGGGACAGGGCTGAAAAACTGTTTTTT
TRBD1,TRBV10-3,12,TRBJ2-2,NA,CAISFDREKLFF,TGTGCCATCAGTTTTGACAGGGAGAAGCTGTTTTTT
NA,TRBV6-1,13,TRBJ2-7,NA,CASSEAFPYEQYF,TGTGCCAGCAGTGAAGCGTTTCCCTACGAGCAGTACTTC
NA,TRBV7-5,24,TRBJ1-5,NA,CARSLGGRQTGQGPPVNSNQPQHF,TGTGCCAGAAGCTTAGGCGGTCGGCAGACAGGTCAGGGACCGCCGGTGAATAGCAATCAGCCCCAGCATTTT
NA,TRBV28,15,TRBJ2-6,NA,CASSSPGSGANVLTF,TGTGCCAGCAGCTCTCCGGGCTCTGGGGCCAACGTCCTGACTTTC
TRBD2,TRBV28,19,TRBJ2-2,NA,CASKLTSGGPAIPTGELFF,TGTGCCAGCAAATTGACTAGCGGGGGGCCCGCGATCCCGACCGGGGAGCTGTTTTTT
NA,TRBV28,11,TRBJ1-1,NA,CASSQAVRSFF,TGTGCCAGCAGTCAAGCGGTTCGTTCGTTCTTT
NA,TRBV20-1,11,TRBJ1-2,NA,CAEEDVYGYTF,TGCGCAGAGGAAGACGTCTATGGCTACACCTTC
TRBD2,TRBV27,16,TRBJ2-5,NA,CASSPSAGDRGETQYF,TGTGCCAGCAGCCCATCCGCGGGGGATAGAGGAGAGACCCAGTACTTC
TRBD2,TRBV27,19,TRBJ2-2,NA,CASSFYGTSGAANTGELFF,TGTGCCAGCAGTTTTTATGGGACTAGCGGGGCGGCGAACACCGGGGAGCTGTTTTTT
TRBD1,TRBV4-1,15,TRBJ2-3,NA,CASSPDRVLADTQYF,TGCGCCAGCAGCCCGGACAGGGTCCTAGCTGATACGCAGTATTTT
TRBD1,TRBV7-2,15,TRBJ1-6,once,CASSLGTGTNSPLHF,TGTGCCAGCAGCTTGGGGACAGGGACGAATTCACCCCTCCACTTT
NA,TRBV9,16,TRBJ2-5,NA,CASSPWGGGRQETQYF,TGTGCCAGCAGCCCCTGGGGAGGGGGGCGCCAAGAGACCCAGTACTTC
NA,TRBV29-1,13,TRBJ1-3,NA,CSVEDPQGYTIYF,TGCAGCGTTGAAGATCCCCAGGGCTACACCATATATTTT
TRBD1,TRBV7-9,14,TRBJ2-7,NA,CASSQRQGGYEQYF,TGTGCCAGCAGCCAGAGACAGGGGGGCTACGAGCAGTACTTC
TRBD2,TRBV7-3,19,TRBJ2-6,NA,CASSPAPRLAGAGANVLTF,TGTGCCAGCAGCCCCGCCCCCCGACTAGCGGGGGCTGGGGCCAACGTCCTGACTTTC
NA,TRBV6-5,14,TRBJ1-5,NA,CASNLGMGNQPQHF,TGTGCCAGCAACTTAGGGATGGGCAATCAGCCCCAGCATTTT
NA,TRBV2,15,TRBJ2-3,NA,CASSEVSQGRGTQYF,TGTGCCAGCAGTGAAGTTTCTCAGGGGAGAGGTACGCAGTATTTT
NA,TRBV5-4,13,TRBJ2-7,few,CASSTAKSYEQYF,TGTGCCAGCAGCACCGCGAAGTCCTACGAGCAGTACTTC
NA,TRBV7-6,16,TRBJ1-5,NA,CASSLGSGGGNQPQHF,TGTGCCAGCAGCTTAGGATCGGGGGGCGGCAATCAGCCCCAGCATTTT
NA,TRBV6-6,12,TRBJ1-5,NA,CASKGTNQPQHF,TGTGCCAGCAAGGGTACCAATCAGCCCCAGCATTTT
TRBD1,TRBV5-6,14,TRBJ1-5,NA,CASSFTGVGQPQHF,TGTGCCAGCAGCTTTACAGGGGTGGGTCAGCCCCAGCATTTT
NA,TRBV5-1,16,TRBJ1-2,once,CASSLGRRESNYGYTF,TGCGCCAGCAGCTTGGGACGGCGGGAATCAAACTATGGCTACACCTTC
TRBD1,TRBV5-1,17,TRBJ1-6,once,CASSLRELTGNVSPLHF,TGCGCCAGCAGCTTAAGGGAACTGACAGGGAACGTTTCACCCCTCCACTTT
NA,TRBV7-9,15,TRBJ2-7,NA,CASSLGPSVGREQYF,TGTGCCAGCAGCTTAGGCCCTAGTGTGGGTCGCGAGCAGTACTTC
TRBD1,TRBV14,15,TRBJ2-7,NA,CASSPRDRGSYEQYF,TGTGCCAGCAGCCCCCGGGACAGGGGCTCCTACGAGCAGTACTTC
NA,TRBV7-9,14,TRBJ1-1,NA,CASSYRGRNTEAFF,TGTGCCAGCAGCTACCGGGGCCGGAACACTGAAGCTTTCTTT
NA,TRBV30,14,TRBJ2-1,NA,CAWGPLSGDNEQFF,TGTGCCTGGGGACCCCTCTCCGGGGACAATGAGCAGTTCTTC
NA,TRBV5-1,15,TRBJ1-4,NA,CASSPFQGTNEKLFF,TGCGCCAGCAGCCCTTTTCAGGGAACTAATGAAAAACTGTTTTTT
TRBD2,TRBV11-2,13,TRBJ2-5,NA,CASRNSGVETQYF,TGTGCCAGCAGGAATAGCGGGGTTGAGACCCAGTACTTC
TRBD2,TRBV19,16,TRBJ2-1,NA,CATKAFRLAGGVEQFF,TGTGCCACTAAAGCCTTTCGGCTAGCGGGAGGGGTTGAGCAGTTCTTC
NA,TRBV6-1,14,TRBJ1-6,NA,CASSELRYNSPLHF,TGTGCCAGCAGTGAACTAAGGTATAATTCACCCCTCCACTTT
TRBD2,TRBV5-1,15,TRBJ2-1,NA,CASSLGTSGRAKQFF,TGCGCCAGCAGCCTAGGGACTAGCGGGAGGGCCAAGCAGTTCTTC
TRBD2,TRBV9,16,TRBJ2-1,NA,CASSAGLAGSYNEQFF,TGTGCCAGCAGCGCGGGACTAGCGGGGTCCTACAATGAGCAGTTCTTC
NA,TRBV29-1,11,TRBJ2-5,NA,CSGGTEETQYF,TGCAGCGGCGGGACAGAAGAGACCCAGTACTTC
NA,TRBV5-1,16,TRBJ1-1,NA,CASSLTVLPGNTEAFF,TGCGCCAGCAGCCTAACAGTACTTCCGGGGAACACTGAAGCTTTCTTT
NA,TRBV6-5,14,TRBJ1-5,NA,CASREGSSNQPQHF,TGTGCCAGCAGAGAAGGGAGTAGCAATCAGCCCCAGCATTTT
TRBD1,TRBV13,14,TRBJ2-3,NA,CASIVRGSTDTQYF,TGTGCCAGCATTGTCAGGGGGAGCACAGATACGCAGTATTTT
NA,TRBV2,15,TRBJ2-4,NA,CASSSEGRPPDIQYF,TGTGCCAGCAGCAGTGAAGGCCGACCCCCGGACATTCAGTACTTC
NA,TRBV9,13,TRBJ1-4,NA,CASSAGLHEKLFF,TGTGCCAGCAGCGCAGGACTACATGAAAAACTGTTTTTT
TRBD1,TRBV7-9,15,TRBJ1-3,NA,CASGYPAGGVDTIYF,TGTGCCAGCGGCTACCCGGCAGGGGGGGTGGACACCATATATTTT